Sequencing of this T cell receptor beta chain was carried out in a study of blood T cell repertoires in COVID-19. Produced via immunoSEQ multiplex PCR; TCRdb's table is partial and in-frame only. The sample contains roughly 250,000 clones, 80% to 90% of which appear only once. Germline V lookup: CDR1 MDHEN, CDR2 SYDVKM. The CDR3 extends over 15 amino acids. V gave up 6 bases and J gave up 0 bases, with 9 bases separating them. The sample consisted of PBMCs or T cells enriched from blood (not recorded which). V is TRBV28 and J is TRBJ2-6; TRBD1 is a possible D gene (6 bases). This receptor was taken from a woman between 40 and 50 years old who had been exposed to COVID-19. CDR3 loop: CASRSQGSGANVLTF. The DNA of the CDR3 is TGTGCCAGCAGATCACAGGGCTCTGGGGCCAACGTCCTGACTTTC.